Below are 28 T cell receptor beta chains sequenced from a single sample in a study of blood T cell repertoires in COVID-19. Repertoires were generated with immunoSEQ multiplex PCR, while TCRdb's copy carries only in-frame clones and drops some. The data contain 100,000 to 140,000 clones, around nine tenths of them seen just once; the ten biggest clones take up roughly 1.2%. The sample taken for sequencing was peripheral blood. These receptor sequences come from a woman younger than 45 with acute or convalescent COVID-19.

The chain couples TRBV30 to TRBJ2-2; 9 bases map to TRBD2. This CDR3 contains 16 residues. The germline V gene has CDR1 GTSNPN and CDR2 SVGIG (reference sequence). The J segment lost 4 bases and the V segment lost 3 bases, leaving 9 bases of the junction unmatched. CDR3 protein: CAWSLSGSAVTGELFF. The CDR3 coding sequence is TGTGCCTGGAGCCTTAGCGGGAGTGCTGTCACCGGGGAGCTGTTTTTT.

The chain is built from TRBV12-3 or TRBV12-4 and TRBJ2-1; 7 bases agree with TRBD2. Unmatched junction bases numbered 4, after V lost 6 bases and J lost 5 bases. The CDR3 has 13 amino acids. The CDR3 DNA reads TGTGCCAGCAGCAAGACTAGCCACAATGAGCAGTTCTTC. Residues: CASSKTSHNEQFF.

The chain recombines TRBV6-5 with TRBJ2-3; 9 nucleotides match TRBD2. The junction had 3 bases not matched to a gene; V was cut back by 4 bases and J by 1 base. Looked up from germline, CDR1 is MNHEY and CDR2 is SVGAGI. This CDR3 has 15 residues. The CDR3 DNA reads TGTGCCAGCAGTTGGGCGGGAGGGCGCACAGATACGCAGTATTTT. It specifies CASSWAGGRTDTQYF.

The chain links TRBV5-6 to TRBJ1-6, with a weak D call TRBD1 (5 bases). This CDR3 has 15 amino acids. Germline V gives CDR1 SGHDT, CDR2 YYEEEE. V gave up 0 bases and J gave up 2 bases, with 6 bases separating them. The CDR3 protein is CASSLGQTYNSPLHF. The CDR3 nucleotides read TGTGCCAGCAGCTTGGGACAGACCTATAATTCACCCCTCCACTTT. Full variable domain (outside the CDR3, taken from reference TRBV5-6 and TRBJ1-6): DAGVTQSPTHLIKTRGQQVTLRCSPKSGHDTVSWYQQALGQGPQFIFQYYEEEERQRGNFPDRFSGHQFPNYSSELNVNALLLGDSALYLCASSLGQTYNSPLHFGNGTRLTVT.

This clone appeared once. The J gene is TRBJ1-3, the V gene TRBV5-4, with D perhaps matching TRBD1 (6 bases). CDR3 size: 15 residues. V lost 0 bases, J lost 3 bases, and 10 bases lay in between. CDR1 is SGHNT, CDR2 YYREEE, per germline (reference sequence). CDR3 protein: CASSLGAGDGNTIYF. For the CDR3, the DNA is TGTGCCAGCAGCTTGGGGGCAGGGGATGGAAACACCATATATTTT.

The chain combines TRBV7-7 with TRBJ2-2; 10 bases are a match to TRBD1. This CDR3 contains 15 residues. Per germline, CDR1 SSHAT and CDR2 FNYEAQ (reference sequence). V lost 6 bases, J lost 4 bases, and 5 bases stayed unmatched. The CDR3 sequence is CASSPDRGPTGELFF. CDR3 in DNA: TGTGCCAGCAGTCCCGACAGGGGGCCCACCGGGGAGCTGTTTTTT.

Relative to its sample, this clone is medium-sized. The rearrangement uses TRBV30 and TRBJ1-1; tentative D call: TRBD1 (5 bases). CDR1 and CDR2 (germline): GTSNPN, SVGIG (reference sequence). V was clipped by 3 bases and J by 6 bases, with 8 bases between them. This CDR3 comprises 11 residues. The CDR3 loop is CAWSWGSEAFF. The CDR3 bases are TGTGCCTGGAGCTGGGGCTCTGAAGCTTTCTTT.

CDR3: CASSVVSGTLSGANVLTF. The CDR3 DNA reads as TGTGCCAGCAGCGTAGTTTCAGGGACACTCTCTGGGGCCAACGTCCTGACTTTC. The chain carries TRBV9 and TRBJ2-6; possible D gene TRBD1, 6 bases. Germline CDR1 is SGDLS and CDR2 is YYNGEE. CDR3 size: 18 residues. Trimming removed 0 bases at V and 0 bases at J, with 13 bases between.

CDR3 in amino acids: CASSEDRSNSPLHF. CDR3 in DNA: TGTGCCAGCAGTGAGGACAGATCTAATTCACCCCTCCACTTT. V is TRBV27 and J is TRBJ1-6, with D perhaps TRBD1 (6 bases). The germline gives CDR1 MNHEY, CDR2 SMNVEV (reference sequence). The CDR3 is 14 amino acids. V shed 5 bases and J shed 6 bases, with 11 bases lying between them.

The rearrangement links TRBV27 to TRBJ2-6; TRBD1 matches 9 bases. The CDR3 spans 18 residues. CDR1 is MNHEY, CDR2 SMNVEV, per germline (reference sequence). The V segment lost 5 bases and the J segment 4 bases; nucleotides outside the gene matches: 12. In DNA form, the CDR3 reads TGTGCCAGCAGTGACCGGGACAGGGTCCTTTCGGGGGCCAACGTCCTGACTTTC. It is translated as CASSDRDRVLSGANVLTF.

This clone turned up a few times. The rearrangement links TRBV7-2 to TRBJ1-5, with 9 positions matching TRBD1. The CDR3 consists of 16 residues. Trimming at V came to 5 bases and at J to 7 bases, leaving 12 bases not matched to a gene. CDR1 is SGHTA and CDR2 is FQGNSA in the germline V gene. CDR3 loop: CASSLTGQGSWQPQHF. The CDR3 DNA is TGTGCCAGCAGCCTCACGGGACAGGGATCGTGGCAGCCCCAGCATTTT.

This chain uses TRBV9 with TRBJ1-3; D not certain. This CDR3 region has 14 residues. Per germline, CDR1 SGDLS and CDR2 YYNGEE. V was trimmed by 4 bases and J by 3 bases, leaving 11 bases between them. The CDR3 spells CASSPGSGGNTIYF. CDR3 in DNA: TGTGCCAGCAGCCCAGGCTCTGGTGGAAACACCATATATTTT.

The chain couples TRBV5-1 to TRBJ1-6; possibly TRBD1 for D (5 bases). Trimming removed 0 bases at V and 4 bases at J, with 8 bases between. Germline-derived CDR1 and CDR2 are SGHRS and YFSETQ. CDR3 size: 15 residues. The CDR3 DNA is TGCGCCAGCAGCTTGGAGGACAATTATAATTCACCCCTCCACTTT. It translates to CASSLEDNYNSPLHF.

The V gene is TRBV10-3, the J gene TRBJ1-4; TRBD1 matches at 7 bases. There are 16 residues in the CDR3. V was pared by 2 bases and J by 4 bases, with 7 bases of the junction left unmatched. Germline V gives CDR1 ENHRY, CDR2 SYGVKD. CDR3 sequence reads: CAISEGIQGINEKLFF. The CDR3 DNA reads TGTGCCATCAGTGAGGGGATACAGGGGATTAATGAAAAACTGTTTTTT.

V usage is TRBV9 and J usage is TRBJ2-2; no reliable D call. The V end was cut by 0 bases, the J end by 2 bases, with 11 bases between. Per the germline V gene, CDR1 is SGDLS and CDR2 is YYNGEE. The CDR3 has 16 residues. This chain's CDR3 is CASSVGSSGNTGELFF. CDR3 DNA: TGTGCCAGCAGCGTAGGGTCCAGTGGTAACACCGGGGAGCTGTTTTTT.

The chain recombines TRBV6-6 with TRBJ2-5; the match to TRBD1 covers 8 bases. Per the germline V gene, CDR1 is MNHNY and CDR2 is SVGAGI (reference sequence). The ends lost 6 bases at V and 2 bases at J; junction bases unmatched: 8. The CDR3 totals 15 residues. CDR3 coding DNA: TGTGCCAGCAGGGGTGGACAGGGCGTACAAGAGACCCAGTACTTC. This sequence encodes CASRGGQGVQETQYF.

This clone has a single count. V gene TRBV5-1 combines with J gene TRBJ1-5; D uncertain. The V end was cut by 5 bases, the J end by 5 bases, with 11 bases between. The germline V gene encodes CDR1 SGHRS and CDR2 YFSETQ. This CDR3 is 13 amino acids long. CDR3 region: CASRDGGDQPQHF. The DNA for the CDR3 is TGCGCCAGCAGGGATGGCGGGGATCAGCCCCAGCATTTT.

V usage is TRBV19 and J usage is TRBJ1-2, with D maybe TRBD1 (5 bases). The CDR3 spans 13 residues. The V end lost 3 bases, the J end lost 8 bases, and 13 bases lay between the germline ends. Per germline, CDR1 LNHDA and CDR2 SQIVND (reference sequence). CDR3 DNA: TGTGCCAGTAGTATGTCGGCCAGGGTGGGCTACACCTTC. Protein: CASSMSARVGYTF.

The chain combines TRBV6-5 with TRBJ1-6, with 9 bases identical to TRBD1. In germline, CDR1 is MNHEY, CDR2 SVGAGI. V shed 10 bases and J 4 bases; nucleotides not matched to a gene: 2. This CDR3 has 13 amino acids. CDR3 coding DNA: TGTGCCATCGGGACAGGGTATAATTCACCCCTCCACTTT. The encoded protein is CAIGTGYNSPLHF.

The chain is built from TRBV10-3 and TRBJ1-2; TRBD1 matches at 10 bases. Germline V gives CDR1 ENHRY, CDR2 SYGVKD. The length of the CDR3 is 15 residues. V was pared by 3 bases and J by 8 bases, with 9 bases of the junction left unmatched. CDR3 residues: CAISDPGQGPAGYTF. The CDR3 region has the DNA TGTGCCATCAGTGACCCGGGACAGGGGCCGGCCGGCTACACCTTC.

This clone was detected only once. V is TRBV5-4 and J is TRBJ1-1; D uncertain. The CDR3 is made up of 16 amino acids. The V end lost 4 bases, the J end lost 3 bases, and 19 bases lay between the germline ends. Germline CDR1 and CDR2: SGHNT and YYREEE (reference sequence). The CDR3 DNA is TGTGCCAGCAGCCGCGACACGCTGAGGGCGGACACTGAAGCTTTCTTT. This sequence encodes CASSRDTLRADTEAFF.

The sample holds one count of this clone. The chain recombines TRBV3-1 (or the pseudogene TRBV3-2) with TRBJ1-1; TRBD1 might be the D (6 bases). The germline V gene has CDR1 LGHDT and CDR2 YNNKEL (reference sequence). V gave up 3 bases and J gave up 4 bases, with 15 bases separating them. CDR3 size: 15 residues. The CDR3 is CASSHTGLTFTEAFF. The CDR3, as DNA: TGTGCCAGCAGCCACACAGGGTTAACTTTCACTGAAGCTTTCTTT.

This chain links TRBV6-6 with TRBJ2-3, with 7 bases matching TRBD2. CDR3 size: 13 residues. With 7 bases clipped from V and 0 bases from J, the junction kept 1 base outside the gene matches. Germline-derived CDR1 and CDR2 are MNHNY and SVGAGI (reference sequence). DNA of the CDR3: TGTGCCAGCAAAGCGGGAAGCACAGATACGCAGTATTTT. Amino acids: CASKAGSTDTQYF.

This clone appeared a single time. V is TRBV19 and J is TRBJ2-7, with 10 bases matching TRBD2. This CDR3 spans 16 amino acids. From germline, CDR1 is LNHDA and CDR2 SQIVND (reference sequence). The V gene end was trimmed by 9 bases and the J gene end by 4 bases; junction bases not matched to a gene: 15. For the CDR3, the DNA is TGTGCCAGCAGCAGGGGGGGGAGCGGGAGGGGTTACGAGCAGTACTTC. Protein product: CASSRGGSGRGYEQYF.

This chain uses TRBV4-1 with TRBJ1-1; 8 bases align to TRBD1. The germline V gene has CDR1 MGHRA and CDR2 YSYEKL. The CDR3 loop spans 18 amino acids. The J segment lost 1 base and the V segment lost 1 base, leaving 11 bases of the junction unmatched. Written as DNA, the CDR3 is TGCGCCAGCAGCCAAGCCCTCGGACAGGGTTTGGCGAACACTGAAGCTTTCTTT. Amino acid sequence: CASSQALGQGLANTEAFF.

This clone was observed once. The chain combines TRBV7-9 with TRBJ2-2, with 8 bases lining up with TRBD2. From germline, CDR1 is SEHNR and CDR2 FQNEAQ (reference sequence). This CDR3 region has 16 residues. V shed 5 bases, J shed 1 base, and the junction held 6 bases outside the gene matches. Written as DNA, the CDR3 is TGTGCCAGCAGCCGTGGGGGACTAGGGAACACCGGGGAGCTGTTTTTT. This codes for CASSRGGLGNTGELFF. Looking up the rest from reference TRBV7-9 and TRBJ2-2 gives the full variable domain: DTGVSQNPRHKITKRGQNVTFRCDPISEHNRLYWYRQTLGQGPEFLTYFQNEAQLEKSRLLSDRFSAERPKGSFSTLEIQRTEQGDSAMYLCASSRGGLGNTGELFFGEGSRLTVL.

CDR3 loop: CASSPEEIPYEQYF. The CDR3 region has the DNA TGTGCCAGCAGCCCGGAGGAGATTCCCTACGAGCAGTACTTC. The rearrangement links TRBV7-9 to TRBJ2-7, with a possible D match to TRBD2 (5 bases). The V gene lost 5 bases and the J gene lost 2 bases, with 13 bases spanning the gap. CDR3 length: 14 residues. CDR1 and CDR2 from the germline V gene are SEHNR and FQNEAQ (reference sequence).

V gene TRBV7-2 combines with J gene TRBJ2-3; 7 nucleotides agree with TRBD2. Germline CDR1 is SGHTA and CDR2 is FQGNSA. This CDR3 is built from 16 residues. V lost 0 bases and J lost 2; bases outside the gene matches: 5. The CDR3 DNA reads TGTGCCAGCAGCTTAGCCGCGGCGGGGGTCACAGATACGCAGTATTTT. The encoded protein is CASSLAAAGVTDTQYF.